The rows below give T cell receptor beta chains drawn from one sample of a study of regulatory T cells in long-lasting Graves disease. Each CDR3 protein gets one entry after TCRdb re-called the multiplex PCR reads with MiXCR. The table includes 400,000 to 500,000 distinct CDR3 sequences, 15% detected once. A further study also used this sample, focusing on T cells in Graves' hyperthyroidism and ophthalmopathy.

The sequences come from peripheral blood mononuclear cells (PBMCs), collected at new diagnosis, from a patient treated with antithyroid drugs. The origin of the receptors is a woman aged 40 to 55 with Graves disease. The CDR3 runs from the conserved cysteine through the conserved F or W. Fields, in order: J gene, clone size, CDR3 length, D gene, V gene, CDR3 protein, CDR3 DNA. The D gene is left open where the match is weak. The size entry is marked missing in some rows and otherwise reads once, few, many or a size class.

j_call: TRBJ2-1
clone_size: many
cdr3_length: 15
d_call: TRBD2
v_call: TRBV19
cdr3_aa: CASSMGLVAYNEQFF
cdr3_nt: TGTGCCAGTAGTATGGGACTAGTAGCCTACAATGAGCAGTTCTTC

j_call: TRBJ2-1
clone_size: NA
cdr3_length: 17
d_call: TRBD1
v_call: TRBV7-9
cdr3_aa: CASSLPPRGGRFDEQFF
cdr3_nt: TGTGCCAGCAGCTTACCCCCCCGAGGGGGCAGGTTTGATGAGCAGTTCTTC

j_call: TRBJ1-1
clone_size: NA
cdr3_length: 15
d_call: TRBD1
v_call: TRBV19
cdr3_aa: CASSNRGLWRTEAFF
cdr3_nt: TGTGCCAGTAGTAACAGGGGGCTTTGGAGAACTGAAGCTTTCTTT

j_call: TRBJ1-6
clone_size: many
cdr3_length: 18
d_call: NA
v_call: TRBV19
cdr3_aa: CASKTPGPDSSYNSPLHF
cdr3_nt: TGTGCCAGTAAAACCCCCGGCCCGGACAGTTCCTATAATTCACCCCTCCACTTT

j_call: TRBJ2-3
clone_size: many
cdr3_length: 13
d_call: NA
v_call: TRBV5-1
cdr3_aa: CASSPYATDTQYF
cdr3_nt: TGCGCCAGCAGCCCCTATGCCACAGATACGCAGTATTTT

j_call: TRBJ2-1
clone_size: many
cdr3_length: 15
d_call: NA
v_call: TRBV20-1
cdr3_aa: CSAREQTSSYNEQFF
cdr3_nt: TGCAGTGCTAGAGAACAGACCAGCTCCTACAATGAGCAGTTCTTC

j_call: TRBJ2-7
clone_size: many
cdr3_length: 15
d_call: NA
v_call: TRBV11-3
cdr3_aa: CASSQGAAESYEQYF
cdr3_nt: TGTGCCAGCAGCCAAGGAGCGGCGGAATCCTACGAGCAGTACTTC

j_call: TRBJ2-3
clone_size: few
cdr3_length: 19
d_call: TRBD2
v_call: TRBV4-3
cdr3_aa: CASSQDTGASGFFTDTQYF
cdr3_nt: TGCGCCAGCAGCCAAGATACCGGGGCTAGCGGCTTCTTCACAGATACGCAGTATTTT

j_call: TRBJ1-5
clone_size: many
cdr3_length: 13
d_call: TRBD1
v_call: TRBV3-1
cdr3_aa: CASSHTGQGPQHF
cdr3_nt: TGTGCCAGCAGCCATACCGGACAGGGACCCCAGCATTTT

j_call: TRBJ1-2
clone_size: many
cdr3_length: 12
d_call: TRBD1
v_call: TRBV3-1
cdr3_aa: CASSLRGLVYTF
cdr3_nt: TGTGCCAGCAGCCTCAGGGGGCTGGTCTACACCTTC

j_call: TRBJ2-3
clone_size: many
cdr3_length: 15
d_call: NA
v_call: TRBV7-9
cdr3_aa: CASSLEASFTDTQYF
cdr3_nt: TGTGCCAGCAGCTTAGAAGCTAGTTTCACAGATACGCAGTATTTT

j_call: TRBJ2-5
clone_size: many
cdr3_length: 15
d_call: NA
v_call: TRBV11-2
cdr3_aa: CASSLVPGAGETQYF
cdr3_nt: TGTGCCAGCAGCTTAGTTCCGGGGGCGGGGGAGACCCAGTACTTC

j_call: TRBJ2-7
clone_size: many
cdr3_length: 15
d_call: NA
v_call: TRBV5-5
cdr3_aa: CASIPTGRYSYEQYF
cdr3_nt: TGTGCCAGCATCCCAACCGGACGCTACTCCTACGAGCAGTACTTC

j_call: TRBJ2-3
clone_size: few
cdr3_length: 15
d_call: TRBD2
v_call: TRBV7-2
cdr3_aa: CASSSPGLAIDTQYF
cdr3_nt: TGTGCCAGCAGCTCCCCGGGACTAGCGATTGATACGCAGTATTTT

j_call: TRBJ2-5
clone_size: many
cdr3_length: 13
d_call: TRBD1
v_call: TRBV2
cdr3_aa: CASKAGTEETQYF
cdr3_nt: TGTGCCAGCAAAGCCGGGACAGAAGAGACCCAGTACTTC

j_call: TRBJ2-5
clone_size: many
cdr3_length: 16
d_call: TRBD1
v_call: TRBV19
cdr3_aa: CASSPYDRGDQETQYF
cdr3_nt: TGTGCCAGTAGTCCCTACGACAGGGGCGACCAAGAGACCCAGTACTTC

j_call: TRBJ2-3
clone_size: many
cdr3_length: 16
d_call: NA
v_call: TRBV7-2
cdr3_aa: CASSSPAEDFTDTQYF
cdr3_nt: TGTGCCAGCAGCTCCCCGGCGGAGGATTTCACAGATACGCAGTATTTT

j_call: TRBJ2-7
clone_size: many
cdr3_length: 15
d_call: NA
v_call: TRBV11-3
cdr3_aa: CASSLGGGGYYEQYF
cdr3_nt: TGTGCCAGCAGCTTAGGGGGGGGCGGCTACTACGAGCAGTACTTC

j_call: TRBJ1-3
clone_size: few
cdr3_length: 13
d_call: NA
v_call: TRBV27
cdr3_aa: CATRRAAGNTIYF
cdr3_nt: TGTGCCACCCGCCGGGCAGCTGGAAACACCATATATTTT

j_call: TRBJ2-1
clone_size: NA
cdr3_length: 13
d_call: NA
v_call: TRBV6-5
cdr3_aa: CASSWTNNNEQFF
cdr3_nt: TGTGCCAGCAGTTGGACTAACAACAATGAGCAGTTCTTC

j_call: TRBJ2-1
clone_size: NA
cdr3_length: 17
d_call: NA
v_call: TRBV7-3
cdr3_aa: CASSLVPGPGVRNEQFF
cdr3_nt: TGTGCCAGCAGCTTGGTGCCGGGCCCAGGGGTCCGGAATGAGCAGTTCTTC

j_call: TRBJ1-6
clone_size: many
cdr3_length: 13
d_call: TRBD1
v_call: TRBV28
cdr3_aa: CASSDEGGSPLHF
cdr3_nt: TGTGCCAGCAGCGACGAAGGGGGCTCACCCCTCCACTTT

j_call: TRBJ2-7
clone_size: many
cdr3_length: 15
d_call: TRBD2
v_call: TRBV20-1
cdr3_aa: CSARFSGRLSYEQYF
cdr3_nt: TGCAGTGCTAGATTTAGCGGGAGGCTCTCCTACGAGCAGTACTTC

j_call: TRBJ2-7
clone_size: NA
cdr3_length: 15
d_call: TRBD2
v_call: TRBV9
cdr3_aa: CASRPLAGPSYEQYF
cdr3_nt: TGTGCCAGCAGACCTCTAGCGGGCCCCTCTTACGAGCAGTACTTC

j_call: TRBJ1-1
clone_size: many
cdr3_length: 14
d_call: NA
v_call: TRBV20-1
cdr3_aa: CSARAGSSNTEAFF
cdr3_nt: TGCAGTGCTAGAGCAGGGTCGTCGAACACTGAAGCTTTCTTT

j_call: TRBJ2-1
clone_size: many
cdr3_length: 15
d_call: TRBD1
v_call: TRBV27
cdr3_aa: CASTVGGTGGNEQFF
cdr3_nt: TGTGCCAGCACCGTGGGGGGGACAGGGGGCAATGAGCAGTTCTTC